The 28 T cell receptor beta chains presented below share a single source sample, sequenced in a study of T cell responses to AZD1222 COVID-19 vaccine. The protocol was immunoSEQ multiplex PCR, while the TCRdb copy is restricted to in-frame clones and leaves out a portion. This table has over 100,000 clones, roughly nine tenths appearing once. This material consisted of peripheral blood, taken on day 0 of AZD1222 vaccination. The receptors originated from an adult in good health.

The J gene is TRBJ2-6, the V gene TRBV27, with D maybe TRBD1 (5 bases). The CDR3 is 16 residues long. Germline lookup yields CDR1 MNHEY and CDR2 SMNVEV (reference sequence). The ends were cut back, 2 bases at V and 4 bases at J, with 12 bases in the middle. The chain's CDR3 is CASSLMAGFGANVLTF. The CDR3, as DNA: TGTGCCAGCAGTTTAATGGCAGGGTTCGGGGCCAACGTCCTGACTTTC.

The chain is built from TRBV9 and TRBJ1-2; D remains ambiguous. V dropped 0 bases and J dropped 8 bases, with 17 bases sitting between them. Germline CDR1 reads SGDLS; CDR2 reads YYNGEE. The CDR3 has 15 residues. CDR3 sequence (DNA): TGTGCCAGCAGCGTAGACGGCAGACTAATGGGAGGCTACACCTTC. As protein: CASSVDGRLMGGYTF.

This chain connects TRBV7-9 to TRBJ1-6, with a weak D call TRBD1 (6 bases). The V gene lost 5 bases and the J gene lost 7 bases, with 15 bases spanning the gap. The CDR3 totals 15 residues. Germline V gene lookup returns CDR1 SEHNR and CDR2 FQNEAQ (reference sequence). Written as DNA, the CDR3 is TGTGCCAGCAGCCGGGGGGGCGCAGGGAATTCACCCCTCCACTTT. Translation: CASSRGGAGNSPLHF.

The chain recombines TRBV4-3 with TRBJ1-4; tentatively, D is TRBD1 (5 bases). Per germline, CDR1 LGHNA and CDR2 YSLEER. Deletions cut 1 base from V and 4 bases from J, with 10 bases between. The CDR3 has 15 amino acids. For the CDR3, the DNA is TGCGCCAGCAGCCAAGTTCGACAGCTTAATGAAAAACTGTTTTTT. Encoded protein: CASSQVRQLNEKLFF.

The gene calls are TRBV5-1 and TRBJ2-5, with TRBD1 matching 7 bases. Germline trimming cut 4 bases from V and 4 bases from J; bases unmatched to any gene: 4. Per the germline V gene, CDR1 is SGHRS and CDR2 is YFSETQ. The CDR3 is 13 residues long. The CDR3 nucleotides are TGCGCCAGCAGCCCGACAGGGTTAGAGACCCAGTACTTC. Translating gives CASSPTGLETQYF.

This clone was counted once. The V and J genes are TRBV9 and TRBJ2-7; 9 bases line up with TRBD1. CDR3 length: 15 residues. Germline V gene data show CDR1 as SGDLS and CDR2 as YYNGEE. The ends lost 2 bases at V and 5 bases at J; junction bases unmatched: 8. This chain's CDR3 is CASSVSGTGNDEQYF. CDR3 DNA: TGTGCCAGCAGCGTCTCCGGGACAGGGAACGACGAGCAGTACTTC.

V and J are TRBV6-6 and TRBJ2-2; 8 bases agree with TRBD1. Germline V gene lookup returns CDR1 MNHNY and CDR2 SVGAGI (reference sequence). The ends lost 6 bases at V and 1 base at J; junction bases unmatched: 4. This CDR3 region has 15 residues. CDR3 sequence: CASRRQGKNTGELFF. The CDR3 nucleotides are TGTGCCAGCAGGAGACAGGGGAAGAACACCGGGGAGCTGTTTTTT.

J is TRBJ1-3 and V is TRBV19, with no clear D. Trimming left V 5 bases short and J 1 base short, with 6 bases between. Germline CDR1 is LNHDA and CDR2 is SQIVND (reference sequence). The CDR3 extends over 13 amino acids. The CDR3 nucleotides are TGTGCCAGTAGTTACCTTTCTGGAAACACCATATATTTT. This codes for CASSYLSGNTIYF.

This clone was recorded a few times. The chain has TRBV7-2 and TRBJ1-2; TRBD1 aligns across 9 bases. J was trimmed by 8 bases and V by 4 bases; bases with no gene match: 17. The CDR3 contains 17 residues. Germline CDR1 and CDR2: SGHTA and FQGNSA. The chain's CDR3 is CASSSSPFPGQGIGYTF. DNA of the CDR3: TGTGCCAGCAGCTCCTCCCCTTTTCCGGGACAGGGTATCGGCTACACCTTC.

The chain carries TRBV4-3 and TRBJ2-2, with TRBD2 matching over 8 bases. The V and J ends lost 2 bases and 7 bases, in that order; junction bases with no gene match: 3. Per germline, CDR1 LGHNA and CDR2 YSLEER. This CDR3 has 14 amino acids. Here the CDR3 DNA reads TGCGCCAGCAGCCAATACGGGAGGGGCGGGGAGCTGTTTTTT. Its protein product is CASSQYGRGGELFF.

This chain uses TRBV28 with TRBJ1-1; TRBD1 aligns across 7 bases. Germline V gives CDR1 MDHEN, CDR2 SYDVKM. Unmatched junction bases numbered 7, after V lost 6 bases and J lost 3 bases. CDR3 length: 14 residues. CDR3 in amino acids: CASRAGRGYTEAFF. CDR3 DNA: TGTGCCAGCAGGGCGGGCAGGGGGTACACTGAAGCTTTCTTT. The full variable domain, completed using reference TRBV28 and TRBJ1-1, is DVKVTQSSRYLVKRTGEKVFLECVQDMDHENMFWYRQDPGLGLRLIYFSYDVKMKEKGDIPEGYSVSREKKERFSLILESASTNQTSMYLCASRAGRGYTEAFFGQGTRLTVV.

The chain is built from TRBV6-1 and TRBJ1-4, with 8 nucleotides matching TRBD1. Germline CDR1 MNHNS, CDR2 SASEGT. The CDR3 covers 18 residues. J lost 10 bases, V lost 0 bases, and 16 bases had no gene match. The CDR3 sequence is CASSEALLGAGGIRKLFF. CDR3 coding DNA: TGTGCCAGCAGTGAAGCGCTTCTTGGGGCAGGGGGCATTCGAAAACTGTTTTTT.

This clone appeared once. The chain is built from TRBV6-5 and TRBJ2-3; TRBD2 aligns across 13 bases. Germline CDR1 MNHEY, CDR2 SVGAGI. V lost 4 bases, J lost 10 bases, and 5 bases stayed unmatched. The CDR3 length is 14 residues. The CDR3 reads CASSSRTSGGAQYF. CDR3 nucleotide sequence: TGTGCCAGCAGTTCCCGGACTAGCGGGGGCGCGCAGTATTTT.

The V gene is TRBV5-6, the J gene TRBJ2-1; 7 bases line up with TRBD1. Trimming took 6 bases from V and 4 from J; bases not matched to a gene: 10. This CDR3 has 15 residues. The germline gives CDR1 SGHDT, CDR2 YYEEEE. The CDR3 is CASTNPETGYNEQFF. The CDR3 bases are TGTGCCAGCACCAACCCCGAGACAGGGTACAATGAGCAGTTCTTC.

The V gene is TRBV29-1, the J gene TRBJ2-5; D perhaps matches TRBD1 (5 bases). CDR3 length: 13 residues. Germline CDR1 and CDR2: SQVTM and ANQGSEA. Trimming removed 3 bases at V and 1 base at J, with 9 bases between. The CDR3 here is CSVEGQVQETQYF. Here the CDR3 DNA reads TGCAGCGTTGAGGGGCAGGTCCAAGAGACCCAGTACTTC. The variable domain in full, completed from reference TRBV29-1 and TRBJ2-5, reads SAVISQKPSRDICQRGTSLTIQCQVDSQVTMMFWYRQQPGQSLTLIATANQGSEATYESGFVIDKFPISRPNLTFSTLTVSNMSPEDSSIYLCSVEGQVQETQYFGPGTRLLVL.

The genes are TRBV19 and TRBJ1-2; 9 nucleotides match TRBD1. Trimming took 9 bases from V and 5 from J; bases not matched to a gene: 10. The CDR3 has 14 amino acids. The germline V gene has CDR1 LNHDA and CDR2 SQIVND (reference sequence). CDR3 region: CASNKGQGLYGYTF. CDR3 in DNA: TGTGCCAGCAACAAAGGACAGGGGTTATATGGCTACACCTTC.

The genes are TRBV6-2 or TRBV6-3 and TRBJ1-2, with D perhaps TRBD1 (6 bases). The V end was cut by 6 bases, the J end by 2 bases, with 16 bases between. The CDR3 has 15 residues. CDR1 is MNHEY, CDR2 SVGEGT, per germline. CDR3 DNA: TGTGCCAGCAGCCAACCACAGGGAGTGAACTATGGCTACACCTTC. This sequence encodes CASSQPQGVNYGYTF.

V usage is TRBV30 and J usage is TRBJ1-1; D unresolved. Germline V CDR1 and CDR2: GTSNPN, SVGIG (reference sequence). This CDR3 spans 13 amino acids. Deletions cut 5 bases from V and 2 bases from J, with 12 bases between. The CDR3 DNA sequence: TGTGCCTGGGGACTCTCATTTAACACTGAAGCTTTCTTT. This sequence encodes CAWGLSFNTEAFF. The entire variable domain, with the rest obtained from reference TRBV30 and TRBJ1-1, is as follows: SQTIHQWPATLVQPVGSPLSLECTVEGTSNPNLYWYRQAAGRGLQLLFYSVGIGQISSEVPQNLSASRPQDRQFILSSKKLLLSDSGFYLCAWGLSFNTEAFFGQGTRLTVV.

V is TRBV5-1 and J is TRBJ2-3; D is undetermined. Trimming took 4 bases from V and 6 from J, leaving 12 bases between them. Germline CDR1 reads SGHRS; CDR2 reads YFSETQ. The CDR3 is 13 amino acids. The DNA of the CDR3 is TGCGCCAGCAGCAGCCCCCCCTCGGATACGCAGTATTTT. Its translation: CASSSPPSDTQYF.

The chain has TRBV4-3 and TRBJ1-2; D uncertain. The CDR3 contains 17 residues. Germline V gives CDR1 LGHNA, CDR2 YSLEER. Trimming took 1 base from V and 2 from J, leaving 17 bases between them. The CDR3 here is CASSQVNPGLKNYGYTF. The CDR3 DNA is TGCGCCAGCAGCCAAGTCAACCCAGGACTGAAGAACTATGGCTACACCTTC.

The J gene is TRBJ1-5, the V gene TRBV6-5, with D hard to call. Germline V lookup: CDR1 MNHEY, CDR2 SVGAGI. V lost 2 bases to trimming and J lost 0 bases, with 2 bases between them. This CDR3 is built from 13 residues. The CDR3: CASSYDSNQPQHF. CDR3 DNA: TGTGCCAGCAGTTACGATAGCAATCAGCCCCAGCATTTT.

The chain is built from TRBV28 and TRBJ2-1; D is tentatively TRBD1 or TRBD2 (5 bases each). This CDR3 has 16 amino acids. Trimming left V 2 bases short and J 10 bases short, with 21 bases between. Germline loops: CDR1 MDHEN, CDR2 SYDVKM. CDR3 in amino acids: CASSLRTGPRMREQFF. CDR3 bases: TGTGCCAGCAGTTTAAGGACGGGACCCCGTATGAGGGAGCAGTTCTTC.

The chain uses TRBV5-1 and TRBJ2-4, with D perhaps TRBD1 (5 bases). Germline V gene lookup returns CDR1 SGHRS and CDR2 YFSETQ. The V end lost 4 bases, the J end lost 0 bases, and 14 bases lay between the germline ends. The CDR3 runs 16 residues. The CDR3 coding sequence is TGCGCCAGCAGCCCCGGCCTGACAGTAGCCAAAAACATTCAGTACTTC. Its translation: CASSPGLTVAKNIQYF. The full variable domain, its missing parts supplied by reference TRBV5-1 and TRBJ2-4, is KAGVTQTPRYLIKTRGQQVTLSCSPISGHRSVSWYQQTPGQGLQFLFEYFSETQRNKGNFPGRFSGRQFSNSRSEMNVSTLELGDSALYLCASSPGLTVAKNIQYFGAGTRLSVL.

This chain links TRBV5-4 with TRBJ1-2; tentatively, D is TRBD1 (5 bases). Trimming shortened V by 4 bases and J by 5 bases, and 15 bases separated the two germline ends. CDR3 length: 14 amino acids. The germline gives CDR1 SGHNT, CDR2 YYREEE (reference sequence). DNA of the CDR3: TGTGCCAGCAGCCTAAGCGGGGCAAGGTATGGCTACACCTTC. It translates to CASSLSGARYGYTF. The whole variable domain, remainder taken from reference TRBV5-4 and TRBJ1-2, is ETGVTQSPTHLIKTRGQQVTLRCSSQSGHNTVSWYQQALGQGPQFIFQYYREEENGRGNFPPRFSGLQFPNYSSELNVNALELDDSALYLCASSLSGARYGYTFGSGTRLTVV.

The CDR3 DNA sequence: TGTGCCAGCAGTTACACATACAGGGTGGAGACCCAGTACTTC. This sequence encodes CASSYTYRVETQYF. The chain couples TRBV6-2 or TRBV6-3 to TRBJ2-5; possibly TRBD1 for D (6 bases). With 2 bases removed from V and 5 bases from J, the gap between germline ends came to 12 bases. Germline lookup yields CDR1 MNHEY and CDR2 SVGEGT. The CDR3 is made up of 14 amino acids.

The rearrangement uses TRBV12-3 or TRBV12-4 and TRBJ2-2; 8 bases are shared with TRBD1. V shed 5 bases and J 7 bases; nucleotides not matched to a gene: 0. CDR3 length: 12 residues. CDR3 nucleotide sequence: TGTGCCAGCAGTGACAGGGGCGGGGAGCTGTTTTTT. Translating gives CASSDRGGELFF.

The rearrangement links TRBV25-1 to TRBJ2-2; D possibly corresponds to TRBD1 (6 bases). This CDR3 contains 15 residues. Trimming shortened V by 2 bases and J by 6 bases, and 13 bases separated the two germline ends. Looked up from germline, CDR1 is MGHDK and CDR2 is SYGVNS. The CDR3 here is CASSESVRGAGELFF. For the CDR3, the DNA is TGTGCCAGCAGTGAAAGTGTCAGGGGAGCCGGGGAGCTGTTTTTT.

This clone was picked up one time. The chain employs TRBV11-2 and TRBJ1-3; D gene uncertain. The CDR3 has 16 amino acids. Germline V gene sequence: CDR1 SGHAT, CDR2 FQNNGV. V was clipped by 1 base and J by 4 bases, with 14 bases between them. The CDR3 bases are TGTGCCAGCAGCTTAGGTTTCACTCCCGGGGGAAACACCATATATTTT. Its translation: CASSLGFTPGGNTIYF.